This is a list of T cell receptor beta chains from one sample in a study of cytomegalovirus exposure and HLA in healthy donors. Profiled with immunoSEQ multiplex PCR; TCRdb holds only in-frame clones, not every one. This table has some 120,000 clones, about 9.4% appearing once. Sequencing was done on a sample of PBMCs. These receptors originate from a middle-aged woman in good health and CMV-seropositive. The CDR3 runs from the conserved cysteine through the conserved F or W. Each record gives: D gene, J gene, clone size, V gene, CDR3 protein, CDR3 DNA. A D gene is named only where the DNA matches it firmly. Some rows mark clone size as missing; the rest say once, few, many or name a class of expanded clone.

d_gene: TRBD1; j_gene: TRBJ2-3; abundance: .; v_gene: TRBV28; CDR3aa: CATDGQGGTDTQYF; CDR3nt: TGTGCCACGGATGGACAGGGAGGAACAGATACGCAGTATTTT
d_gene: TRBD2; j_gene: TRBJ2-7; abundance: few; v_gene: TRBV5-6; CDR3aa: CASTPRVAGGHNEQYF; CDR3nt: TGTGCCAGCACCCCCCGGGTAGCGGGGGGGCATAACGAGCAGTACTTC
d_gene: .; j_gene: TRBJ2-7; abundance: few; v_gene: TRBV6-5; CDR3aa: CASSPPGVPYEQYF; CDR3nt: TGTGCCAGCAGCCCGCCCGGGGTCCCCTACGAGCAGTACTTC
d_gene: .; j_gene: TRBJ2-7; abundance: few; v_gene: TRBV21-1; CDR3aa: CASSRRGTGGSYEQYF; CDR3nt: TGTGCCAGCAGCAGACGCGGGACAGGAGGTTCCTACGAGCAGTACTTC
d_gene: .; j_gene: TRBJ2-3; abundance: .; v_gene: TRBV30; CDR3aa: CAWSLVSDTQYF; CDR3nt: TGTGCCTGGAGTTTAGTATCTGATACGCAGTATTTT
d_gene: .; j_gene: TRBJ1-1; abundance: few; v_gene: TRBV9; CDR3aa: CASSARDTILGDTEAFF; CDR3nt: TGTGCCAGCAGCGCCCGGGACACCATCCTGGGGGACACTGAAGCTTTCTTT
d_gene: TRBD1; j_gene: TRBJ1-1; abundance: .; v_gene: TRBV7-9; CDR3aa: CASSLRTGSDTEAFF; CDR3nt: TGTGCCAGCAGCTTGAGGACAGGGAGCGACACTGAAGCTTTCTTT
d_gene: TRBD1; j_gene: TRBJ2-4; abundance: .; v_gene: TRBV4-1; CDR3aa: CASSPDRGNNIQYF; CDR3nt: TGCGCCAGCAGCCCCGACAGGGGCAATAACATTCAGTACTTC
d_gene: .; j_gene: TRBJ1-1; abundance: few; v_gene: TRBV6-5; CDR3aa: CASSYSLRVNTEAFF; CDR3nt: TGTGCCAGCAGTTACTCATTGAGGGTGAACACTGAAGCTTTCTTT
d_gene: .; j_gene: TRBJ1-2; abundance: few; v_gene: TRBV11-2; CDR3aa: CASSDGYRVRIGYTF; CDR3nt: TGTGCCAGCAGCGACGGGTACAGGGTGAGGATTGGCTACACCTTC
d_gene: TRBD1; j_gene: TRBJ2-1; abundance: .; v_gene: TRBV7-2; CDR3aa: CASSLQGAGEQFF; CDR3nt: TGTGCCAGCAGCTTACAGGGGGCGGGTGAGCAGTTCTTC
d_gene: TRBD1; j_gene: TRBJ1-5; abundance: .; v_gene: TRBV28; CDR3aa: CASSFPGGFYQPQHF; CDR3nt: TGTGCCAGCAGTTTCCCAGGGGGGTTCTATCAGCCCCAGCATTTT
d_gene: TRBD2; j_gene: TRBJ2-3; abundance: few; v_gene: TRBV7-9; CDR3aa: CASSLASGVSTDTQYF; CDR3nt: TGTGCCAGCAGCTTAGCGAGCGGGGTTAGCACAGATACGCAGTATTTT
d_gene: .; j_gene: TRBJ2-2; abundance: few; v_gene: TRBV29-1; CDR3aa: CSVDWGGAGTGELFF; CDR3nt: TGCAGCGTTGATTGGGGGGGCGCGGGCACCGGGGAGCTGTTTTTT
d_gene: .; j_gene: TRBJ2-4; abundance: few; v_gene: TRBV2; CDR3aa: CASSLPLAKNIQYF; CDR3nt: TGTGCCAGCAGCCTACCTCTAGCCAAAAACATTCAGTACTTC
d_gene: TRBD1; j_gene: TRBJ1-5; abundance: few; v_gene: TRBV5-1; CDR3aa: CASSLGQGGNQPQHF; CDR3nt: TGCGCCAGCAGCCTGGGACAGGGTGGCAATCAGCCCCAGCATTTT
d_gene: .; j_gene: TRBJ2-7; abundance: .; v_gene: TRBV10-3; CDR3aa: CAISERNEGYEQYF; CDR3nt: TGTGCCATCAGTGAAAGGAACGAGGGTTACGAGCAGTACTTC
d_gene: .; j_gene: TRBJ1-1; abundance: few; v_gene: TRBV28; CDR3aa: CASSHNAISEAFF; CDR3nt: TGTGCCAGCAGCCATAATGCGATCTCTGAAGCTTTCTTT
d_gene: TRBD1; j_gene: TRBJ2-7; abundance: .; v_gene: TRBV7-8; CDR3aa: CASSPPDRGPYEQYF; CDR3nt: TGTGCCAGCAGCCCCCCGGACAGGGGCCCCTACGAGCAGTACTTC
d_gene: .; j_gene: TRBJ1-1; abundance: few; v_gene: TRBV27; CDR3aa: CASSFNRLNTEAFF; CDR3nt: TGTGCCAGCAGTTTCAACAGGTTGAACACTGAAGCTTTCTTT
d_gene: .; j_gene: TRBJ1-1; abundance: few; v_gene: TRBV19; CDR3aa: CASSITTVNTEAFF; CDR3nt: TGTGCCAGTAGTATCACTACGGTGAACACTGAAGCTTTCTTT
d_gene: TRBD1; j_gene: TRBJ2-7; abundance: few; v_gene: TRBV15; CDR3aa: CATSRDRGREQYF; CDR3nt: TGTGCCACCAGCAGGGACAGGGGACGAGAGCAGTACTTC
d_gene: TRBD2; j_gene: TRBJ2-1; abundance: .; v_gene: TRBV9; CDR3aa: CASSPGLAGVSSYNEQFF; CDR3nt: TGTGCCAGCAGCCCCGGACTAGCGGGGGTGAGCTCCTACAATGAGCAGTTCTTC
d_gene: TRBD1; j_gene: TRBJ2-7; abundance: .; v_gene: TRBV5-1; CDR3aa: CASSVRDSDLKSYEQYF; CDR3nt: TGCGCCAGCAGCGTCCGGGACAGCGACTTAAAATCCTACGAGCAGTACTTC
d_gene: .; j_gene: TRBJ1-1; abundance: .; v_gene: TRBV6-5; CDR3aa: CASSTSAMGSTEAFF; CDR3nt: TGTGCCAGCAGTACCTCCGCTATGGGCAGCACTGAAGCTTTCTTT
d_gene: .; j_gene: TRBJ1-2; abundance: .; v_gene: TRBV7-9; CDR3aa: CASSLNPGSHTLNYGYTF; CDR3nt: TGTGCCAGCAGCTTAAACCCGGGGAGTCACACTCTTAACTATGGCTACACCTTC
d_gene: .; j_gene: TRBJ2-7; abundance: few; v_gene: TRBV6-5; CDR3aa: CASSSGSYEQYF; CDR3nt: TGTGCCAGCAGTTCAGGGTCCTACGAGCAGTACTTC
d_gene: .; j_gene: TRBJ2-5; abundance: few; v_gene: TRBV5-4; CDR3aa: CASSLGLGGAQTQYF; CDR3nt: TGTGCCAGCAGCTTAGGCCTAGGGGGGGCTCAGACCCAGTACTTC
d_gene: .; j_gene: TRBJ1-1; abundance: .; v_gene: TRBV4-2; CDR3aa: CASSQEAGVNTEAFF; CDR3nt: TGTGCCAGCAGCCAAGAAGCAGGGGTGAACACTGAAGCTTTCTTT
d_gene: TRBD1; j_gene: TRBJ1-2; abundance: few; v_gene: TRBV5-6; CDR3aa: CASSWGLTGDYGYTF; CDR3nt: TGTGCCAGCAGCTGGGGTTTAACAGGGGACTATGGCTACACCTTC
d_gene: .; j_gene: TRBJ2-3; abundance: few; v_gene: TRBV9; CDR3aa: CASSVGLGGAGADTQYF; CDR3nt: TGTGCCAGCAGCGTAGGGCTGGGCGGGGCCGGGGCAGATACGCAGTATTTT